A single sample is the source of the 19 T cell receptor beta chains below, sequenced in a study of blood T cell repertoires in COVID-19. Data came from immunoSEQ multiplex PCR; TCRdb stores just in-frame clones and leaves some out. The sample yields 160,000 or so clones, roughly 80% seen once. Sequenced: peripheral blood. These receptors came from a woman older than 75 with acute or convalescent COVID-19.

V gene TRBV11-1 combines with J gene TRBJ1-1; tentative D call: TRBD1 (6 bases). Germline V gives CDR1 SGHAT, CDR2 FQDESV (reference sequence). Trimming stripped 2 bases from V and 6 bases from J, with 16 bases between. The CDR3 spans 15 residues. CDR3 loop: CASSLRTDPSAEAFF. The DNA of the CDR3 is TGTGCCAGCAGCTTACGGACAGATCCATCCGCTGAAGCTTTCTTT. The full variable domain, with the rest looked up from reference TRBV11-1 and TRBJ1-1, is EAEVAQSPRYKITEKSQAVAFWCDPISGHATLYWYRQILGQGPELLVQFQDESVVDDSQLPKDRFSAERLKGVDSTLKIQPAELGDSAMYLCASSLRTDPSAEAFFGQGTRLTVV.

This sequence joins TRBV7-9 and TRBJ2-7, with D possibly TRBD1 on 6 matching bases. Looked up from germline, CDR1 is SEHNR and CDR2 is FQNEAQ (reference sequence). Trimming took off 4 bases at V and 1 base at J, with 8 bases between the two ends. The CDR3 sequence is 13 residues long. CDR3 sequence (DNA): TGTGCCAGCAGCTCGGACAGATCCTACGAGCAGTACTTC. The encoded protein is CASSSDRSYEQYF.

The chain employs TRBV5-4 and TRBJ2-3, with 9 bases matching TRBD2. J was trimmed by 0 bases and V by 4 bases; bases with no gene match: 9. Germline assignment: CDR1 SGHNT and CDR2 YYREEE (reference sequence). The length of the CDR3 is 17 residues. The CDR3: CASSGGQRGASTDTQYF. Written as DNA, the CDR3 is TGTGCCAGCAGCGGAGGTCAGCGGGGGGCGAGCACAGATACGCAGTATTTT.

V usage is TRBV5-1 and J usage is TRBJ2-3, with 10 bases lining up with TRBD2. Germline trimming cut 0 bases from V and 1 base from J; bases unmatched to any gene: 5. This CDR3 is 17 amino acids long. Germline lookup yields CDR1 SGHRS and CDR2 YFSETQ. The CDR3 coding sequence is TGCGCCAGCAGCTTGGCCTCGAGCGGGAGGGGCACAGATACGCAGTATTTT. Translated: CASSLASSGRGTDTQYF.

The V call is TRBV6-5, the J call TRBJ1-1; 8 bases match TRBD1. Germline lookup yields CDR1 MNHEY and CDR2 SVGAGI. With 5 bases clipped from V and 4 bases from J, the junction kept 3 bases outside the gene matches. The CDR3 is made up of 13 amino acids. In DNA, the CDR3 is TGTGCCAGCAGTAAAACAGGGGGCACTGAAGCTTTCTTT. Translated: CASSKTGGTEAFF.

The rearrangement links TRBV28 to TRBJ1-4, with 10 nucleotides matching TRBD1. V was clipped by 7 bases and J by 11 bases; unmatched bases: 10. The CDR3 is 14 amino acids. Germline-derived CDR1 and CDR2 are MDHEN and SYDVKM. Written as DNA, the CDR3 is TGTGCCAGCATCCCGGGACAGGGGTCGGATAAACTGTTTTTT. It is translated as CASIPGQGSDKLFF. The whole variable domain, remainder taken from reference TRBV28 and TRBJ1-4, is DVKVTQSSRYLVKRTGEKVFLECVQDMDHENMFWYRQDPGLGLRLIYFSYDVKMKEKGDIPEGYSVSREKKERFSLILESASTNQTSMYLCASIPGQGSDKLFFGSGTQLSVL.

The chain combines TRBV5-1 with TRBJ2-3, with TRBD2 matching over 11 bases. V dropped 1 base and J dropped 2; count of bases not matched to a gene: 3. This CDR3 comprises 16 residues. The germline V gene encodes CDR1 SGHRS and CDR2 YFSETQ. The CDR3 sequence: CASSLSSGRPTDTQYF. CDR3 in DNA: TGCGCCAGCAGCTTGTCTAGCGGGAGGCCCACAGATACGCAGTATTTT.

The chain combines TRBV10-2 with TRBJ2-3, with 7 bases fitting TRBD1. The ends lost 0 bases at V and 2 bases at J; junction bases unmatched: 14. The length of the CDR3 is 19 residues. Per germline, CDR1 WSHSY and CDR2 SAAADI. The DNA for the CDR3 is TGCGCCAGCAGTGAGTCGATTTGGACAGGCCTATCGTTCACAGATACGCAGTATTTT. This translates into CASSESIWTGLSFTDTQYF.

The genes are TRBV19 and TRBJ2-7; D not certain. Trimming removed 2 bases at V and 7 bases at J, with 12 bases between. This CDR3 has 13 amino acids. Germline CDR1 reads LNHDA; CDR2 reads SQIVND (reference sequence). DNA of the CDR3: TGTGCCAGTAGTATATACGGCGAACAGGAGCAGTACTTC. Amino acids: CASSIYGEQEQYF.

The genes are TRBV15 and TRBJ1-5; TRBD1 is a possible D gene (6 bases). This CDR3 contains 14 residues. Trimming cost V 1 base and J 5 bases, with 9 bases left between them. From germline, CDR1 is LNHNV and CDR2 YYDKDF (reference sequence). CDR3 in DNA: TGTGCCACCAGCAGAGTGACAGGCGATCAGCCCCAGCATTTT. Translating it yields CATSRVTGDQPQHF. The full variable domain, completed using reference TRBV15 and TRBJ1-5, is DAMVIQNPRYQVTQFGKPVTLSCSQTLNHNVMYWYQQKSSQAPKLLFHYYDKDFNNEADTPDNFQSRRPNTSFCFLDIRSPGLGDTAMYLCATSRVTGDQPQHFGDGTRLSIL.

The J gene is TRBJ2-7, the V gene TRBV20-1; possible D gene TRBD2, 6 bases. V was pared by 6 bases and J by 6 bases, with 12 bases between. The germline V gene encodes CDR1 DFQATT and CDR2 SNEGSKA (reference sequence). The CDR3 totals 11 residues. The DNA for the CDR3 is TGCAGTGCGGAGGGTTTTTCCGAGCAGTACTTC. Translation gives CSAEGFSEQYF.

J is TRBJ2-7 and V is TRBV10-2; 13 bases are shared with TRBD2. The trim removed 0 bases at V and 5 bases at J, leaving 13 bases unmatched. From germline, CDR1 is WSHSY and CDR2 SAAADI. The CDR3 spans 19 residues. The CDR3 region has the DNA TGCGCCAGCAGTGAGTCAGCGACATCGACTAGCGGGAGGCCCCACGAGCAGTACTTC. This codes for CASSESATSTSGRPHEQYF.

J is TRBJ2-3 and V is TRBV5-4; 15 bases align to TRBD2. The CDR3 runs 20 residues. The V segment lost 0 bases and the J segment 0 bases; nucleotides outside the gene matches: 8. Germline values: CDR1 SGHNT, CDR2 YYREEE (reference sequence). The CDR3 reads CASSLGAGTSGRHSTDTQYF. In nucleotides, the CDR3 is TGTGCCAGCAGCTTGGGCGCCGGGACTAGCGGGAGGCATAGCACAGATACGCAGTATTTT.

The rearrangement links TRBV29-1 to TRBJ2-3; D is unclear. CDR3 size: 11 residues. Germline CDR1 is SQVTM and CDR2 is ANQGSEA. V was trimmed by 6 bases and J by 5 bases, leaving 9 bases between them. The CDR3 protein is CSVSSRDTQYF. DNA of the CDR3: TGCAGCGTCTCGTCCAGAGATACGCAGTATTTT.

The chain combines TRBV4-3 with TRBJ2-5; D is perhaps TRBD2 (6 bases). Germline CDR1 reads LGHNA; CDR2 reads YSLEER. V gave up 4 bases and J gave up 4 bases, with 16 bases separating them. CDR3 size: 15 residues. The CDR3 region is CASSLEAGWGETQYF. Here the CDR3 DNA reads TGCGCCAGCAGCCTTGAGGCGGGGTGGGGAGAGACCCAGTACTTC.

As for this clone: Other DNA sequences in the same sample also yield this CDR3. The rearrangement joins TRBV7-9 to TRBJ2-3; 9 bases map to TRBD2. The length of the CDR3 is 16 residues. V dropped 1 base and J dropped 2; count of bases not matched to a gene: 4. Germline loops: CDR1 SEHNR, CDR2 FQNEAQ (reference sequence). CDR3 nucleotide sequence: TGTGCCAGCAGCTTAGGGCTAGCGGGGCTCACAGATACGCAGTATTTT. It specifies CASSLGLAGLTDTQYF. Complete variable domain (other parts from reference TRBV7-9 and TRBJ2-3): DTGVSQNPRHKITKRGQNVTFRCDPISEHNRLYWYRQTLGQGPEFLTYFQNEAQLEKSRLLSDRFSAERPKGSFSTLEIQRTEQGDSAMYLCASSLGLAGLTDTQYFGPGTRLTVL.

The V call is TRBV7-9, the J call TRBJ1-1; D perhaps matches TRBD1 (6 bases). The germline gives CDR1 SEHNR, CDR2 FQNEAQ (reference sequence). V dropped 5 bases and J dropped 1 base, with 8 bases sitting between them. The CDR3 covers 13 residues. The CDR3 bases are TGTGCCAGCAGCGACAGGTGGAACACTGAAGCTTTCTTT. This gives the protein CASSDRWNTEAFF. The full variable domain, rest sourced from reference TRBV7-9 and TRBJ1-1, is DTGVSQNPRHKITKRGQNVTFRCDPISEHNRLYWYRQTLGQGPEFLTYFQNEAQLEKSRLLSDRFSAERPKGSFSTLEIQRTEQGDSAMYLCASSDRWNTEAFFGQGTRLTVV.

The rearrangement links TRBV2 to TRBJ2-3; TRBD2 matches 7 bases. The CDR3 runs to 15 residues. Unmatched junction bases numbered 6, after V lost 2 bases and J lost 4 bases. Germline V lookup: CDR1 SNHLY, CDR2 FYNNEI. CDR3 bases: TGTGCCAGCAGTGAAAGCGGGATGGCCTCAGATACGCAGTATTTT. As protein: CASSESGMASDTQYF.

The V call is TRBV5-6, the J call TRBJ1-4, with TRBD1 matching over 7 bases. V was pared by 0 bases and J by 1 base, with 0 bases of the junction left unmatched. Germline loops: CDR1 SGHDT, CDR2 YYEEEE. The CDR3 is made up of 15 amino acids. CDR3 DNA: TGTGCCAGCAGCTTGGGACAGGGAACTAATGAAAAACTGTTTTTT. Its protein is CASSLGQGTNEKLFF.